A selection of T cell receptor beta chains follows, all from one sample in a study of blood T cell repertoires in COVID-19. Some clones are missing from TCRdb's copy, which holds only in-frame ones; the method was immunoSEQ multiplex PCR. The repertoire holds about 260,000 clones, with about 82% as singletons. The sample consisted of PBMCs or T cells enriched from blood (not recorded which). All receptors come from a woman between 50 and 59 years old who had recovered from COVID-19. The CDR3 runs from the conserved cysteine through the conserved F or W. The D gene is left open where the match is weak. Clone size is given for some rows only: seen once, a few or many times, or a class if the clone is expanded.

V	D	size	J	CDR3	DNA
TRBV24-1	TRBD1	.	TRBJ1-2	CATSDAGTGTYGYTF	TGTGCCACCAGTGACGCTGGGACAGGGACTTATGGCTACACCTTC
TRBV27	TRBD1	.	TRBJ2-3	CASSINRGPSSSTDTQYF	TGTGCCAGCAGTATCAACAGGGGGCCCAGCTCTAGCACAGATACGCAGTATTTT
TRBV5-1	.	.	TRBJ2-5	CASSLRDQETQYF	TGCGCCAGCAGCTTGCGGGACCAAGAGACCCAGTACTTC
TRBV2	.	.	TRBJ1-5	CASTLGARSNQPQHF	TGTGCCAGCACCCTGGGGGCCCGGAGCAATCAGCCCCAGCATTTT
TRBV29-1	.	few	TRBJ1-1	CSERTANTEAFF	TGCAGCGAGCGGACAGCGAACACTGAAGCTTTCTTT
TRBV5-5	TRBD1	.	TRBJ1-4	CASSWPRDREKRANEKLFF	TGTGCCAGCAGCTGGCCCCGGGACAGGGAGAAGCGAGCTAATGAAAAACTGTTTTTT
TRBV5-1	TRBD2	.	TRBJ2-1	CASSFSGSSTWGDEQFF	TGCGCCAGCAGCTTTAGCGGGAGCTCCACCTGGGGCGATGAGCAGTTCTTC
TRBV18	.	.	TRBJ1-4	CASSSTGVATNEKLFF	TGTGCCAGCTCGTCCACAGGAGTTGCAACTAATGAAAAACTGTTTTTT
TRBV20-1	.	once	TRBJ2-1	CSASLPDNRGQFF	TGCAGTGCTAGTCTTCCCGACAACCGGGGGCAGTTCTTC
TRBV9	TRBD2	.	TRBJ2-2	CASSERLAQSGELFF	TGTGCCAGCAGCGAGCGACTAGCGCAATCCGGGGAGCTGTTTTTT
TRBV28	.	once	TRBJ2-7	CASSFVGGSDEQYF	TGTGCCAGCAGTTTCGTGGGGGGTTCCGACGAGCAGTACTTC
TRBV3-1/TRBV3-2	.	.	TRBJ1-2	CASSQGGVGAMDYGYTF	TGTGCCAGCAGCCAAGGAGGCGTAGGGGCGATGGACTATGGCTACACCTTC
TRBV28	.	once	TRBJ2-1	CASNWALGDEQFF	TGTGCCAGCAATTGGGCACTCGGGGATGAGCAGTTCTTC
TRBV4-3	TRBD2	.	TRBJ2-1	CASSQVLAGDAEQFF	TGCGCCAGCAGCCAAGTATTAGCGGGAGACGCTGAGCAGTTCTTC
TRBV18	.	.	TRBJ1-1	CASSPPPGDNTEAFF	TGTGCCAGCTCACCACCTCCCGGGGATAACACTGAAGCTTTCTTT
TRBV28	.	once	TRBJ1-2	CASSAANYGYTF	TGTGCCAGCAGTGCAGCGAACTATGGCTACACCTTC
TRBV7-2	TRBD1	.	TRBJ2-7	CASSPQGVRNEQYF	TGTGCCAGCAGCCCGCAGGGGGTTCGCAACGAGCAGTACTTC
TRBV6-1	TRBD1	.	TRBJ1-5	CASSEIIVWDRGDQPQHF	TGTGCCAGCAGTGAAATCATTGTCTGGGACAGGGGCGATCAGCCCCAGCATTTT
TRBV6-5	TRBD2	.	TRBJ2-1	CASSHGLAGYEQFF	TGTGCCAGCAGCCACGGGCTAGCGGGATATGAGCAGTTCTTC
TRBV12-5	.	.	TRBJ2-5	CASGLGIGSGKVLQTQYF	TGTGCTAGTGGTTTGGGGATCGGGTCAGGGAAGGTATTGCAGACCCAGTACTTC
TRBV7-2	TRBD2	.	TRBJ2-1	CASSYSSGGSYNEQFF	TGTGCCAGCAGCTACTCTAGCGGAGGCTCCTACAATGAGCAGTTCTTC
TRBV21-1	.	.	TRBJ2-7	CASSTPDRDRAPYEQYF	TGTGCCAGCAGCACCCCCGACCGGGACAGGGCTCCCTACGAGCAGTACTTC
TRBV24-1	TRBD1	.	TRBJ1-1	CATSEGQAPRLQPEAFF	TGTGCCACCAGTGAAGGACAGGCCCCTCGGTTACAACCAGAAGCTTTCTTT
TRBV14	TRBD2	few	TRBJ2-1	CASSKAGLARYNEQFF	TGTGCCAGCAGTAAAGCGGGACTAGCGAGATACAATGAGCAGTTCTTC
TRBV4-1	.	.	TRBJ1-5	CASSQGYVAGDRNQPQHF	TGCGCCAGCAGCCAAGGGTACGTGGCAGGGGATCGCAATCAGCCCCAGCATTTT
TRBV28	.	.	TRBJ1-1	CASKITGQVNTEAFF	TGTGCCAGCAAAATCACAGGGCAGGTGAACACTGAAGCTTTCTTT
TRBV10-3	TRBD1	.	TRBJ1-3	CAIRRDSSGNTIYF	TGTGCCATCAGACGGGACAGCTCTGGAAACACCATATATTTT
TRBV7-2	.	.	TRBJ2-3	CASSLGRGTDTQYF	TGTGCCAGCAGCTTAGGGAGGGGCACAGATACGCAGTATTTT
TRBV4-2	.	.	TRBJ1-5	CASSQVEGNRPQHF	TGTGCCAGCAGCCAAGTTGAGGGAAATCGGCCCCAGCATTTT
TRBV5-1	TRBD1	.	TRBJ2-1	CASRGTGGSIYYNEQFF	TGCGCCAGTAGAGGGACAGGGGGCTCGATTTACTACAATGAGCAGTTCTTC
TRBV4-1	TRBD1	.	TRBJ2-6	CASSQVAGGIAGANVLTF	TGCGCCAGCAGCCAAGTTGCAGGGGGCATCGCTGGGGCCAACGTCCTGACTTTC
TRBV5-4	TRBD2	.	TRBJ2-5	CASSSAAGGRETQYF	TGTGCCAGCAGCAGCGCCGCGGGGGGCAGAGAGACCCAGTACTTC
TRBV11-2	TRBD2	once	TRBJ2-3	CASSLATSGGGTDTQYF	TGTGCCAGCAGCTTAGCGACTAGCGGGGGCGGCACAGATACGCAGTATTTT
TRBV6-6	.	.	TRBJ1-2	CASSSPAGDYGYTF	TGTGCCAGCAGTTCCCCGGCAGGTGACTATGGCTACACCTTC